The 22 T cell receptor beta chains below all came from one sample that was sequenced in a study of Tregs in tolerant kidney transplant recipients. Libraries were prepared by immunoSEQ multiplex PCR; TCRdb keeps only in-frame clonotypes and omits some of them. Of 110,000 or so clones listed, about 90% are singletons. The sample comprised CD4+ T cells from blood. Source of these receptors: a human donor in good health.

The chain carries TRBV29-1 and TRBJ2-5; the D is unclear. The CDR3 spans 9 residues. The germline V gene encodes CDR1 SQVTM and CDR2 ANQGSEA. Between the trimmed V and J ends, which lost 7 bases and 4 bases, there was a span of 4 bases. The CDR3 nucleotides read TGCAGCGCCGGAGAGACCCAGTACTTC. Translation: CSAGETQYF.

The chain carries TRBV9 and TRBJ1-5; D not resolved. V lost 4 bases and J 0 bases, leaving 17 bases between the germline ends. Germline CDR1 reads SGDLS; CDR2 reads YYNGEE. There are 17 residues in the CDR3. The chain's CDR3 is CASSSERGPNSNQPQHF. CDR3 bases: TGTGCCAGCAGCTCCGAACGAGGCCCAAATAGCAATCAGCCCCAGCATTTT.

The CDR3 is CASSPQVNGEQYF. As DNA, the CDR3 is TGCGCCAGCAGCCCTCAAGTTAACGGAGAGCAGTACTTC. This chain connects TRBV5-1 to TRBJ2-7; no firm D call. Trimming took off 4 bases at V and 7 bases at J, with 15 bases between the two ends. The CDR3 contains 13 residues. Germline V lookup: CDR1 SGHRS, CDR2 YFSETQ.

There are a few counts of this clone. This sequence joins TRBV6-1 and TRBJ1-2; TRBD1 matches at 11 bases. This CDR3 spans 14 amino acids. Germline V CDR1 and CDR2: MNHNS, SASEGT. With V trimmed by 3 bases and J by 7 bases, 4 bases remained unmatched. This CDR3 is CASSEDRGLSGYTF. The CDR3 nucleotides read TGTGCCAGCAGTGAGGACAGGGGGCTTAGTGGCTACACCTTC.

This rearrangement joins TRBV27 to TRBJ1-1; unclear D gene. From germline, CDR1 is MNHEY and CDR2 SMNVEV (reference sequence). Trimming removed 8 bases from V and 1 base from J, with 20 bases in between. CDR3 length: 16 residues. The CDR3 is CASYRQVGGRNTEAFF. CDR3 bases: TGTGCCAGCTATAGGCAGGTCGGAGGGAGGAACACTGAAGCTTTCTTT.

The chain uses TRBV30 and TRBJ2-4, with 7 nucleotides matching TRBD1. Germline CDR1 and CDR2: GTSNPN and SVGIG (reference sequence). The CDR3 totals 13 residues. Trimming cost V 0 bases and J 8 bases; bases outside gene matches: 4. The CDR3 nucleotides are TGTGCCTGGAGTGTAGGGGGCCCAGACATTCAGTACTTC. Translation gives CAWSVGGPDIQYF.

This sequence joins TRBV2 and TRBJ2-7, with 8 bases that match TRBD1. The V gene end was trimmed by 7 bases and the J gene end by 6 bases; junction bases not matched to a gene: 8. CDR1 and CDR2 (germline): SNHLY, FYNNEI. The length of the CDR3 is 13 residues. The CDR3 DNA reads as TGTGCCAGCAACATGAGGACAGGGACCGAGCAGTACTTC. Translated, it gives CASNMRTGTEQYF.

This chain joins TRBV7-8 and TRBJ2-3; D is ambiguous. Germline V CDR1 and CDR2: SGHVS, FQNEAQ. The CDR3 covers 13 residues. Trimming removed 2 bases at V and 5 bases at J, with 8 bases between. The CDR3 here is CASSLIREDTQYF. The CDR3 coding sequence is TGTGCCAGCAGCTTAATAAGGGAAGATACGCAGTATTTT.

The chain recombines TRBV30 with TRBJ1-1; unclear D gene. The CDR3 extends over 13 amino acids. With 1 base removed from V and 0 bases from J, the gap between germline ends came to 6 bases. The germline CDR1 and CDR2 sequences are GTSNPN and SVGIG (reference sequence). The DNA of the CDR3 is TGTGCCTGGAGTGAACAACTGAACACTGAAGCTTTCTTT. This codes for CAWSEQLNTEAFF.

The chain couples TRBV7-7 to TRBJ2-7; D not certain. Germline assignment: CDR1 SSHAT and CDR2 FNYEAQ (reference sequence). The V end lost 5 bases, the J end lost 2 bases, and 19 bases lay between the germline ends. This CDR3 has 16 amino acids. The CDR3 reads CASSRLSRHSPYEQYF. In nucleotides, the CDR3 is TGTGCCAGCAGCCGATTATCACGGCACAGCCCCTACGAGCAGTACTTC.

The V call is TRBV4-2, the J call TRBJ2-5, with 8 bases aligning to TRBD2. Germline trimming cut 2 bases from V and 2 bases from J; bases unmatched to any gene: 10. The CDR3 is 17 amino acids. The germline V gene has CDR1 LGHNA and CDR2 YNFKEQ. As DNA, the CDR3 is TGTGCCAGCAGCCAATCCCCGACTAGCGACCTACAAGAGACCCAGTACTTC. Its protein product is CASSQSPTSDLQETQYF.

This chain links TRBV12-5 with TRBJ1-1; D gene unclear. The CDR3 has 15 residues. V lost 2 bases and J lost 2, with 12 bases in between. Germline CDR1 and CDR2: LGHNT and FRNRAP. The CDR3 is CASGLPSLPNTEAFF. CDR3 DNA sequence: TGTGCTAGTGGTTTGCCGTCATTACCTAACACTGAAGCTTTCTTT.

This clone was detected only once. This rearrangement joins TRBV7-9 to TRBJ1-1; D is unclear. From germline, CDR1 is SEHNR and CDR2 FQNEAQ (reference sequence). V dropped 7 bases and J dropped 5 bases, with 11 bases sitting between them. CDR3 size: 12 residues. For the CDR3, the DNA is TGTGCCAGCATCCGCGTTGAGACTGAAGCTTTCTTT. It encodes CASIRVETEAFF.

The chain recombines TRBV5-6 with TRBJ2-3; 9 bases are a match to TRBD1. V lost 2 bases to trimming and J lost 0 bases; unmatched junction nucleotides: 4. The CDR3 is made up of 16 amino acids. The germline V gene encodes CDR1 SGHDT and CDR2 YYEEEE. CDR3 bases: TGTGCCAGCAGCTTCTACAGGGGGCCTAGCACAGATACGCAGTATTTT. As protein: CASSFYRGPSTDTQYF.

The chain has TRBV6-1 and TRBJ1-1; D is perhaps TRBD1 (6 bases). V shed 6 bases and J shed 5 bases, with 16 bases lying between them. The CDR3 length is 14 residues. Germline values: CDR1 MNHNS, CDR2 SASEGT. The CDR3 here is CASRFQGTETEAFF. CDR3 coding DNA: TGTGCCAGCAGGTTTCAGGGGACGGAGACTGAAGCTTTCTTT.

This chain links TRBV5-4 with TRBJ1-2; 10 bases map to TRBD1. CDR1 and CDR2 (germline): SGHNT, YYREEE (reference sequence). With 1 base clipped from V and 4 bases from J, the junction kept 4 bases outside the gene matches. The CDR3 extends over 15 amino acids. CDR3: CASSLMDRGAYGYTF. The CDR3 bases are TGTGCCAGCAGCTTGATGGACAGGGGGGCCTATGGCTACACCTTC.

The chain is built from TRBV4-2 and TRBJ2-3; 13 bases match TRBD2. Germline assignment: CDR1 LGHNA and CDR2 YNFKEQ. The CDR3 has 17 amino acids. Trimming at V came to 4 bases and at J to 3 bases, leaving 7 bases not matched to a gene. The CDR3 is CASSLYPGLAGTDTQYF. For the CDR3, the DNA is TGTGCCAGCAGCCTGTACCCGGGACTAGCGGGAACAGATACGCAGTATTTT.

The rearrangement uses TRBV7-9 and TRBJ2-3, with D hard to call. Trimming took 1 base from V and 3 from J, leaving 8 bases between them. The CDR3 extends over 14 amino acids. Germline CDR1 SEHNR, CDR2 FQNEAQ (reference sequence). CDR3 region: CASSLVDGTDTQYF. As DNA, the CDR3 is TGTGCCAGCAGCTTAGTCGATGGTACAGATACGCAGTATTTT.

The chain uses TRBV18 and TRBJ1-3; the D gene is possibly TRBD1 (5 bases). V lost 3 bases to trimming and J lost 6 bases, with 21 bases between them. The length of the CDR3 is 17 residues. The germline V gene has CDR1 KGHSH and CDR2 LQKENI. CDR3 sequence: CASSPIQGGESVNTIYF. In nucleotides, the CDR3 is TGTGCCAGCTCACCGATCCAGGGAGGGGAGTCGGTAAACACCATATATTTT.

The chain is built from TRBV15 and TRBJ1-2; 8 bases line up with TRBD1. The CDR3 contains 17 residues. CDR1 and CDR2 from the germline V gene are LNHNV and YYDKDF (reference sequence). Trimming at V came to 1 base and at J to 7 bases, leaving 14 bases not matched to a gene. The CDR3 DNA sequence: TGTGCCACCAGCAGAGGACCGGACAGGGAGGGGACCCGTGGCTACACCTTC. Translating gives CATSRGPDREGTRGYTF.

The V and J genes are TRBV5-8 and TRBJ2-4; D is undetermined. The CDR3 length is 14 residues. The V gene's germline CDR1 is SGHTS and CDR2 YDEGEE. Deletions cut 0 bases from V and 6 bases from J, with 10 bases between. CDR3 coding DNA: TGTGCCAGCAGCTTGGGACCGCAGATAAACATTCAGTACTTC. This codes for CASSLGPQINIQYF.

The chain combines TRBV10-2 with TRBJ1-1; D might be TRBD1 (5 bases). Deletions cut 6 bases from V and 1 base from J, with 12 bases between. This CDR3 has 14 amino acids. CDR1 and CDR2 (germline): WSHSY, SAAADI. CDR3 residues: CASSLDRGNTEAFF. The CDR3 bases are TGCGCCAGCAGCCTCGACAGAGGGAACACTGAAGCTTTCTTT.